Following are 19 T cell receptor beta chains from one sample sequenced in a study of T cell changes during pregnancy in multiple sclerosis. Using immunoSEQ multiplex PCR, the repertoire was profiled, and TCRdb retains in-frame clones only, with some absent. The repertoire holds tens of thousands of clones, with 85% to 95% as singletons. The material sequenced was CD8+ T cells from peripheral blood mononuclear cells, taken after pregnancy. These receptors all come from a female donor with multiple sclerosis, enrolled in a pregnancy study.

The gene calls are TRBV9 and TRBJ2-1; 8 bases line up with TRBD2. Germline lookup yields CDR1 SGDLS and CDR2 YYNGEE. The CDR3 covers 15 residues. With 3 bases clipped from V and 8 bases from J, the junction kept 10 bases outside the gene matches. DNA of the CDR3: TGTGCCAGCAGCGCCCAGCGGGGGCCTGAAGATGAGCAGTTCTTC. Encoded protein: CASSAQRGPEDEQFF.

The DNA of the CDR3 is TGTGCCAGCAGCCAAGATAGGCTAGCGGGAGATTATGAGACCCAGTACTTC. Translating gives CASSQDRLAGDYETQYF. The chain couples TRBV14 to TRBJ2-5; 10 nucleotides agree with TRBD2. This CDR3 has 17 residues. Germline V gives CDR1 SGHDN, CDR2 FVKESK. J lost 5 bases, V lost 0 bases, and 9 bases had no gene match.

The rearrangement joins TRBV29-1 to TRBJ2-2; TRBD2 matches 9 bases. The CDR3 has 14 amino acids. CDR1 SQVTM and CDR2 ANQGSEA come from the germline V gene. J lost 4 bases, V lost 6 bases, and 6 bases had no gene match. As DNA, the CDR3 is TGCAGCGTGTTGGGACTAGCAACCACCGGGGAGCTGTTTTTT. This codes for CSVLGLATTGELFF.

The V gene is TRBV27, the J gene TRBJ2-7, with D perhaps matching TRBD1 (5 bases). Deletions cut 3 bases from V and 5 bases from J, with 29 bases between. The CDR3 is 19 amino acids. Germline CDR1 and CDR2: MNHEY and SMNVEV (reference sequence). DNA for the CDR3: TGTGCCAGCAGTTTGGGGCCCGGCCAAGGCCTCTATACCGGAAACGAGCAGTACTTC. Translating it yields CASSLGPGQGLYTGNEQYF.

V and J are TRBV9 and TRBJ2-3; TRBD2 matches 7 bases. This CDR3 has 14 residues. Germline CDR1 is SGDLS and CDR2 is YYNGEE. The V gene end was trimmed by 6 bases and the J gene end by 2 bases; junction bases not matched to a gene: 6. The CDR3 loop is CASTVGGSTDTQYF. The CDR3 region has the DNA TGTGCCAGCACCGTCGGGGGGTCCACAGATACGCAGTATTTT.

This sequence joins TRBV28 and TRBJ2-6; D unclear. V lost 4 bases, J lost 0 bases, and 4 bases lay in between. Germline values: CDR1 MDHEN, CDR2 SYDVKM. CDR3 length equals 14 residues. Here the CDR3 DNA reads TGTGCCAGCAGTTCCGGCTCTGGGGCCAACGTCCTGACTTTC. Translated: CASSSGSGANVLTF.

The CDR3 DNA follows: TGTGCCAGCAGTGAAACAGGGGGCGTAGAGGAGACCCAGTACTTC. Protein product: CASSETGGVEETQYF. This rearrangement joins TRBV6-1 to TRBJ2-5, with 9 bases that match TRBD1. This CDR3 comprises 15 residues. The germline CDR1 and CDR2 sequences are MNHNS and SASEGT. Trimming took 2 bases from V and 5 from J; bases not matched to a gene: 6.

The V call is TRBV6-6, the J call TRBJ2-5; D is possibly TRBD2 (5 bases). This CDR3 region has 15 residues. Trimming stripped 5 bases from V and 7 bases from J, with 20 bases between. Germline-derived CDR1 and CDR2 are MNHNY and SVGAGI (reference sequence). CDR3 nucleotide sequence: TGTGCCAGCAGTCCCCAGGAGGTATCGGTCGCGACCCAGTACTTC. This encodes CASSPQEVSVATQYF.

This CDR3 reads CASSLEAGSVGEQFF. CDR3 bases: TGTGCCAGCAGCTTAGAAGCAGGGTCGGTAGGTGAGCAGTTCTTC. The chain joins TRBV7-6 to TRBJ2-1; D perhaps matches TRBD1 (5 bases). V was shortened by 1 base and J by 9 bases, with 16 bases between the two germline ends. This CDR3 has 15 residues. Germline CDR1 reads SGHVS; CDR2 reads FNYEAQ.

This clone was counted once. The rearrangement uses TRBV7-8 and TRBJ2-7; maybe TRBD1 (6 bases). Germline CDR1 and CDR2: SGHVS and FQNEAQ. V gave up 5 bases and J gave up 0 bases, with 14 bases separating them. CDR3 length equals 15 residues. CDR3: CASSPRRGGSYEQYF. In nucleotides, the CDR3 is TGTGCCAGCAGCCCGAGGCGAGGGGGCTCCTACGAGCAGTACTTC.

The V gene is TRBV4-3, the J gene TRBJ1-2; D is possibly TRBD1 (6 bases). V lost 1 base and J lost 2, with 11 bases in between. This CDR3 is built from 15 residues. Germline CDR1 and CDR2: LGHNA and YSLEER. CDR3 sequence: CASSQVVQGNYGYTF. In nucleotides, the CDR3 is TGCGCCAGCAGCCAAGTTGTCCAGGGGAACTATGGCTACACCTTC.

The CDR3 protein is CASSSPSLAGGYNEQFF. The CDR3 nucleotides are TGTGCCAGCAGTTCCCCGTCACTAGCGGGAGGGTACAATGAGCAGTTCTTC. The chain uses TRBV28 and TRBJ2-1; 13 bases line up with TRBD2. The germline V gene has CDR1 MDHEN and CDR2 SYDVKM. CDR3 length: 17 residues. With 4 bases clipped from V and 4 bases from J, the junction kept 7 bases outside the gene matches.

The J gene is TRBJ1-5, the V gene TRBV6-5; no firm D call. The V end was cut by 0 bases, the J end by 11 bases, with 11 bases between. Germline CDR1 and CDR2: MNHEY and SVGAGI. The CDR3 is made up of 13 amino acids. This chain's CDR3 is CASSYSTGLAQHF. The CDR3 bases are TGTGCCAGCAGTTACTCAACCGGTCTCGCCCAGCATTTT.

The J gene is TRBJ2-1, the V gene TRBV13, with 11 positions matching TRBD2. Trimming cost V 5 bases and J 1 base; bases outside gene matches: 4. The CDR3 has 16 amino acids. Germline CDR1 reads PRHDT; CDR2 reads FYEKMQ (reference sequence). The CDR3 sequence is CASSQTSGASYNEQFF. In nucleotides, the CDR3 is TGTGCCAGCAGCCAGACTAGCGGGGCGTCCTACAATGAGCAGTTCTTC.

The rearrangement uses TRBV28 and TRBJ2-7; 12 bases line up with TRBD2. The CDR3 sequence is 15 residues long. Unmatched junction bases numbered 7, after V lost 6 bases and J lost 4 bases. Germline assignment: CDR1 MDHEN and CDR2 SYDVKM. CDR3 coding DNA: TGTGCCAGCAGCCCTGGACTAGCGGGATATTACGAGCAGTACTTC. Encoded protein: CASSPGLAGYYEQYF.

The chain is built from TRBV28 and TRBJ2-1; TRBD2 aligns across 8 bases. The V gene end was trimmed by 7 bases and the J gene end by 7 bases; junction bases not matched to a gene: 6. Germline V lookup: CDR1 MDHEN, CDR2 SYDVKM. The CDR3 is made up of 13 amino acids. CDR3 residues: CASKAGAGNEQFF. CDR3 DNA: TGTGCCAGCAAAGCGGGAGCTGGGAATGAGCAGTTCTTC.

The V gene is TRBV27, the J gene TRBJ1-6; possibly TRBD1 for D (5 bases). Germline loops: CDR1 MNHEY, CDR2 SMNVEV (reference sequence). V lost 2 bases and J lost 8, with 7 bases in between. The CDR3 has 13 residues. The CDR3 loop is CASSLGGYSPLHF. CDR3 nucleotides: TGTGCCAGCAGTTTAGGGGGGTATTCACCCCTCCACTTT.

The chain uses TRBV7-9 and TRBJ2-1; D is perhaps TRBD1 (7 bases). Germline loops: CDR1 SEHNR, CDR2 FQNEAQ (reference sequence). Trimming left V 6 bases short and J 6 bases short, with 12 bases between. This CDR3 is built from 13 residues. The CDR3: CASRQGEANEQFF. The DNA of the CDR3 is TGTGCCAGCAGGCAGGGGGAGGCCAATGAGCAGTTCTTC.

This rearrangement joins TRBV5-1 to TRBJ1-1; D call uncertain. There are 15 residues in the CDR3. Germline lookup yields CDR1 SGHRS and CDR2 YFSETQ. Deletions cut 0 bases from V and 3 bases from J, with 12 bases between. The CDR3 DNA reads as TGCGCCAGCAGCTTGGGCCGTATGGGAGACACTGAAGCTTTCTTT. This sequence encodes CASSLGRMGDTEAFF. Full variable domain (remainder filled in from reference TRBV5-1 and TRBJ1-1): KAGVTQTPRYLIKTRGQQVTLSCSPISGHRSVSWYQQTPGQGLQFLFEYFSETQRNKGNFPGRFSGRQFSNSRSEMNVSTLELGDSALYLCASSLGRMGDTEAFFGQGTRLTVV.